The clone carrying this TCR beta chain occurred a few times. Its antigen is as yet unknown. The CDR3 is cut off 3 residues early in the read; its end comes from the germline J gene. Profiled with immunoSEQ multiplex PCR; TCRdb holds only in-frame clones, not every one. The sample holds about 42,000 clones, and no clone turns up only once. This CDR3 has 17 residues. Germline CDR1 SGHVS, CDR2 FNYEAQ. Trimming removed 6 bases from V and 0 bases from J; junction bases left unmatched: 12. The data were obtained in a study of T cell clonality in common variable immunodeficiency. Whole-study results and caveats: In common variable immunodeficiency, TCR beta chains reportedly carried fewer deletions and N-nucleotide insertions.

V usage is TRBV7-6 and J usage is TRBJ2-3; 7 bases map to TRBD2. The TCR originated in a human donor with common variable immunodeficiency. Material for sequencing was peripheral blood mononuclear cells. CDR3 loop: CASRPNRLATSTDTQYF. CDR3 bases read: TGTGCCAGCAGACCCAACAGACTAGCTACCAGCACAGATACG. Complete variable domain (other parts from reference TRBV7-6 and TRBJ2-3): GAGVSQSPRYKVTKRGQDVALRCDPISGHVSLYWYRQALGQGPEFLTYFNYEAQQDKSGLPNDRFSAERPEGSISTLTIQRTEQRDSAMYRCASRPNRLATSTDTQYFGPGTRLTVL.